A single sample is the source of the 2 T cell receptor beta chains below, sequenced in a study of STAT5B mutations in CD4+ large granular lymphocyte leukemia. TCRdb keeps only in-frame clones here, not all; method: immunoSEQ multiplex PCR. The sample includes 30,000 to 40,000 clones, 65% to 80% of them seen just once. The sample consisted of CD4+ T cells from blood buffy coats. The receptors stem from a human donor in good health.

CDR3 in DNA: TGTGCCAGCAGTTACTCAGGGAGTAACTATGGCTACACCTTC. Residues: CASSYSGSNYGYTF. The chain joins TRBV6-5 to TRBJ1-2, with D uncertain. CDR3 length equals 14 residues. CDR1 is MNHEY and CDR2 is SVGAGI in the germline V gene. V was pared by 0 bases and J by 1 base, with 6 bases between.

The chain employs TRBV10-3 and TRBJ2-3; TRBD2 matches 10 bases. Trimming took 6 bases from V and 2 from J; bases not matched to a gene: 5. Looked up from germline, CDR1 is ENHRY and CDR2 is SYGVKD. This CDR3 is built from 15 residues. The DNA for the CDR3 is TGTGCCATCAGGACGGGACTAGCGAACACAGATACGCAGTATTTT. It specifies CAIRTGLANTDTQYF.